Below, 11 T cell receptor beta chains from the same sample are listed, as sequenced in a study of shared clonotypes between healthy human individuals. The method was immunoSEQ multiplex PCR; TCRdb's version includes in-frame clones alone and lacks a portion of them. The table shows about 2.4 million clones, with more than 80% occurring only once. The sample was naive CD4+ T cells sorted from blood. Stated subset: CD45RA+ positively selected. These receptors were collected from a man aged 18 to 35 in good health.

This chain links TRBV6-5 with TRBJ2-3; the D is unclear. Germline-derived CDR1 and CDR2 are MNHEY and SVGAGI. The CDR3 extends over 15 amino acids. V was cut by 0 bases and J by 6 bases, with 13 bases left in between. The CDR3 region has the DNA TGTGCCAGCAGTTACTCGTTTCAGGCTGTGGATACGCAGTATTTT. This gives the protein CASSYSFQAVDTQYF.

The rearrangement uses TRBV2 and TRBJ2-7, with D unclear. CDR1 and CDR2 from the germline V gene are SNHLY and FYNNEI. CDR3 length: 11 residues. V gave up 6 bases and J gave up 3 bases, with 6 bases separating them. Written as DNA, the CDR3 is TGTGCCAGCAGGGCAGGCTACGAGCAGTACTTC. Residues: CASRAGYEQYF.

V gene TRBV2 combines with J gene TRBJ1-6; 8 nucleotides line up with TRBD1. Germline CDR1 reads SNHLY; CDR2 reads FYNNEI. Germline trimming cut 6 bases from V and 9 bases from J; bases unmatched to any gene: 10. This CDR3 has 15 residues. The CDR3 bases are TGTGCCAGCAGGTTGGTCACAGGGGGTTCTTCACCCCTCCACTTT. It specifies CASRLVTGGSSPLHF.

V is TRBV19 and J is TRBJ1-1; no definite D call. Trimming removed 7 bases at V and 9 bases at J, with 18 bases between. The CDR3 is 13 amino acids. CDR1 and CDR2 from the germline V gene are LNHDA and SQIVND (reference sequence). For the CDR3, the DNA is TGTGCCAGTATGGCTCGGGTGGGAGGGAAAGCTTTCTTT. It encodes CASMARVGGKAFF.

This chain links TRBV5-4 with TRBJ1-6; TRBD1 is a possible D gene (5 bases). The length of the CDR3 is 18 residues. Germline V CDR1 and CDR2: SGHNT, YYREEE (reference sequence). V lost 1 base and J lost 0, with 14 bases in between. This chain's CDR3 is CASSLRGRTGSYNSPLHF. DNA of the CDR3: TGTGCCAGCAGCTTGAGGGGTAGAACTGGCTCCTATAATTCACCCCTCCACTTT. Drawing the rest from reference TRBV5-4 and TRBJ1-6, the complete variable domain is ETGVTQSPTHLIKTRGQQVTLRCSSQSGHNTVSWYQQALGQGPQFIFQYYREEENGRGNFPPRFSGLQFPNYSSELNVNALELDDSALYLCASSLRGRTGSYNSPLHFGNGTRLTVT.

The J gene is TRBJ2-3, the V gene TRBV9; a possible D gene is TRBD1 (5 bases). V dropped 0 bases and J dropped 2 bases, with 10 bases sitting between them. The CDR3 spans 15 residues. CDR1 is SGDLS and CDR2 is YYNGEE in the germline V gene. CDR3 amino acids: CASSVAGKNTDTQYF. CDR3 coding DNA: TGTGCCAGCAGCGTAGCAGGGAAAAACACAGATACGCAGTATTTT.

The V and J genes are TRBV7-9 and TRBJ2-1; a weak D match, TRBD1 (6 bases). CDR3 size: 16 residues. The germline CDR1 and CDR2 sequences are SEHNR and FQNEAQ (reference sequence). Trimming shortened V by 5 bases and J by 4 bases, and 18 bases separated the two germline ends. This CDR3 reads CASSVLTGRDYNEQFF. The CDR3, as DNA: TGTGCCAGCAGCGTTTTGACAGGCAGAGATTACAATGAGCAGTTCTTC. The full variable domain, completed using reference TRBV7-9 and TRBJ2-1, is DTGVSQNPRHKITKRGQNVTFRCDPISEHNRLYWYRQTLGQGPEFLTYFQNEAQLEKSRLLSDRFSAERPKGSFSTLEIQRTEQGDSAMYLCASSVLTGRDYNEQFFGPGTRLTVL.

Here the CDR3 reads CASSSALSGTTTGEQFF. As DNA, the CDR3 is TGTGCCAGCAGCTCAGCTTTGAGCGGTACGACTACAGGGGAGCAGTTCTTC. This chain uses TRBV5-4 with TRBJ2-1; perhaps TRBD1 as D (6 bases). Germline V lookup: CDR1 SGHNT, CDR2 YYREEE (reference sequence). This CDR3 has 17 amino acids. V lost 3 bases and J lost 10, with 26 bases in between.

This rearrangement joins TRBV5-1 to TRBJ2-3, with TRBD1 matching over 7 bases. Per germline, CDR1 SGHRS and CDR2 YFSETQ. Trimming cost V 7 bases and J 0 bases; bases outside gene matches: 8. The CDR3 extends over 15 amino acids. This CDR3 reads CASAPDRPSTDTQYF. The CDR3 DNA reads as TGCGCCAGCGCGCCGGACAGGCCTAGCACAGATACGCAGTATTTT. Complete variable domain (other parts from reference TRBV5-1 and TRBJ2-3): KAGVTQTPRYLIKTRGQQVTLSCSPISGHRSVSWYQQTPGQGLQFLFEYFSETQRNKGNFPGRFSGRQFSNSRSEMNVSTLELGDSALYLCASAPDRPSTDTQYFGPGTRLTVL.

The chain has TRBV16 and TRBJ2-7; 7 bases align to TRBD1. Germline assignment: CDR1 KGHSY and CDR2 FQNENV. This CDR3 is 13 amino acids long. V dropped 5 bases and J dropped 3; count of bases not matched to a gene: 4. Here the CDR3 DNA reads TGTGCCAGCAGCAAAGGACAGGACTACGAGCAGTACTTC. Protein sequence: CASSKGQDYEQYF.

The chain uses TRBV5-6 and TRBJ1-1, with D possibly matching TRBD1 (5 bases). Trimming removed 2 bases at V and 5 bases at J, with 10 bases between. CDR1 is SGHDT, CDR2 YYEEEE, per germline. The length of the CDR3 is 13 residues. This CDR3 reads CASSLREGTEAFF. The CDR3 nucleotides read TGTGCCAGCAGCTTAAGGGAGGGGACTGAAGCTTTCTTT.